This record looks at one TCR beta chain sequence and its context. The V and J ends lost 1 base and 8 bases respectively, with 12 bases between them. The germline CDR1 and CDR2 sequences are LNHNV and YYDKDF (reference sequence). This CDR3 comprises 14 residues. Random hexamers were used to reverse transcribe about 0.5 to 1 ug of RNA. TCRdb analysed the immunoSEQ multiplex PCR reads with MiXCR anew, one entry per CDR3 protein. Of about 150,000 distinct CDR3 sequences in the sample, around 95% were seen once. Blood CD8+ and CD4+ T cells underwent high-throughput TCR beta sequencing. The sample comes from a study of CD8 T cells in Susac syndrome.

This receptor was obtained from a human donor with Susac syndrome. The V gene is TRBV15, the J gene TRBJ2-4; either TRBD1 or TRBD2 may supply D (5 bases each). The specimen was CD4+ T cells from PBMCs. DNA for the CDR3: TGTGCCACCAGCAGAGGGACTGGGGCCGACATTCAGTACTTC. It yields the protein CATSRGTGADIQYF.